This TCR beta chain stems from a study of CD8 T cells in ankylosing spondylitis (dated by TCRdb to 2016 to 2017). About the full investigation: To find TCR variants linked to disease, the study profiled T cell receptor beta repertoires in ankylosing spondylitis patients and healthy donors. Peripheral blood was sampled, and synovial fluid was also collected from ankylosing spondylitis patients. The whole study cohort included under 140 healthy donors and 25 ankylosing spondylitis patients. The research as a whole found: A TCR beta motif of several highly homologous amino acid variants appeared characteristic of blood from ankylosing spondylitis patients. A CD8+ phenotype was shown by the disease-linked clones, which were found at relatively low frequencies in peripheral blood. Significant enrichment of the disease-linked clones was reported in matched synovial fluid samples from ankylosing spondylitis patients. Some motif variants were previously reported in synovial fluid and blood of reactive arthritis patients, suggesting common disease-initiation mechanisms.

Instrument used: Illumina HiSeq 2500. TCR beta libraries were prepared by quantitative 5'-RACE with molecular barcodes. Per the authors' processing: A new computational method based on a probabilistic model of VDJ rearrangement was used to identify disease-linked TCR variants. Using fastp trimming at Q25 and MiXCR clonotype assembly, TCRdb reanalyzed the public sequencing data and kept in-frame beta chains. Merged by CDR3 protein, the rows form single entries marked with the most common genes and DNA. TCRdb's processing, not the authors' own work, is the source of the V and J calls. This sample has around 150,000 distinct CDR3 sequences in its table, and 30% to 35% of those were observed once. Around 6.2% of the sample goes to the ten largest clones. The germline V gene encodes CDR1 DFQATT and CDR2 SNEGSKA (reference sequence). Measured from the cysteine to the phenylalanine, the CDR3 is 14 residues long. Only the CDR3 part of the read is kept: 42 bases, read in frame from the first base. V is reduced by 0 bases and J by 2 bases, leaving a spacing of 11 bases between them.

In regard to this clonotype: Its antigen specificity is not known. Per-base qualities were not stored, and no clone one base away is much larger.

For each ankylosing spondylitis patient, the synovial fluid sample was matched to a blood sample from that same patient. Sequenced input: synovial fluid, either unsorted or a sorted T cell fraction (not recorded which). The origin of this receptor is a male donor with ankylosing spondylitis. The chain joins TRBV20-1 to TRBJ2-7; TRBD2 is a weak D gene call, 5 bases matching. The CDR3 loop reads CSARDSWGAYEQYF. The nucleotide sequence reads as follows: TGCAGTGCTAGAGATAGTTGGGGAGCCTACGAGCAGTACTTC.